The 26 T cell receptor beta chains in this list originate from one sample, sequenced in a study of immune characterization of retroperitoneal liposarcoma. TCRdb itself ran the PCR reads through MiXCR, one entry per CDR3 protein. Here the sample spans thousands of distinct CDR3 sequences, about 26% being singletons. The sample taken for sequencing was tumor tissue. These receptors were collected from a female donor with retroperitoneal liposarcoma.

This clonotype was counted at least ten times. V gene TRBV5-4 combines with J gene TRBJ2-1, with D hard to call. The V gene's germline CDR1 is SGHNT and CDR2 YYREEE (reference sequence). This CDR3 contains 15 residues. Trimming took off 2 bases at V and 6 bases at J, with 15 bases between the two ends. The CDR3 region has the DNA TGTGCCAGCAGCTTAATGGCAGGCCCCACCAATGAGCAGTTCTTC. This gives the protein CASSLMAGPTNEQFF.

This clonotype has a single count. The J gene is TRBJ2-4, the V gene TRBV19; tentatively, D is TRBD2 (6 bases). The CDR3 is 17 amino acids. Germline V lookup: CDR1 LNHDA, CDR2 SQIVND (reference sequence). V lost 2 bases and J lost 0, with 14 bases in between. The CDR3 bases are TGTGCCAGTAGTATAAGAGGGGACTCAGTAGCCAAAAACATTCAGTACTTC. Protein product: CASSIRGDSVAKNIQYF.

This chain uses TRBV6-1 with TRBJ2-5, with a possible D match to TRBD2 (7 bases). The ends were cut back, 10 bases at V and 5 bases at J, with 20 bases in the middle. The V gene's germline CDR1 is MNHNS and CDR2 SASEGT. The CDR3 consists of 14 residues. In nucleotides, the CDR3 is TGTGCCACTTCGGGCGGGGGCGCGAGGGAGACCCAGTACTTC. Translated, it gives CATSGGGARETQYF.

The CDR3: CASSLVVGAYNEQFF. CDR3 nucleotide sequence: TGTGCCAGCAGCTTAGTTGTGGGAGCATACAATGAGCAGTTCTTC. The chain employs TRBV11-3 and TRBJ2-1; possible D gene TRBD2, 5 bases. The CDR3 runs to 15 residues. From germline, CDR1 is SGHNT and CDR2 YENEEA. The germline V and J ends were trimmed by 1 base and 4 bases, with 11 bases remaining between them.

The chain couples TRBV27 to TRBJ1-6; 8 bases line up with TRBD1. The J segment lost 0 bases and the V segment lost 5 bases, leaving 3 bases of the junction unmatched. Germline assignment: CDR1 MNHEY and CDR2 SMNVEV (reference sequence). This CDR3 region has 16 residues. The chain's CDR3 is CASSLGQGSYNSPLHF. The CDR3 bases are TGTGCCAGCAGTCTCGGACAGGGCTCCTATAATTCACCCCTCCACTTT.

This clonotype ranks as medium-sized. The chain joins TRBV6-1 to TRBJ2-3, with 9 positions matching TRBD1. The J segment lost 3 bases and the V segment lost 5 bases, leaving 3 bases of the junction unmatched. CDR3 size: 14 residues. Per germline, CDR1 MNHNS and CDR2 SASEGT. Written as DNA, the CDR3 is TGTGCCAGCAGTTTGGGACAGGGAACAGATACGCAGTATTTT. Translated: CASSLGQGTDTQYF.

V gene TRBV7-6 combines with J gene TRBJ2-5; possible D gene TRBD1, 5 bases. Germline values: CDR1 SGHVS, CDR2 FNYEAQ. The V gene lost 2 bases and the J gene lost 6 bases, with 10 bases spanning the gap. This CDR3 contains 13 residues. In DNA form, the CDR3 reads TGTGCCAGCAGCTTAAGACAGAGCCAGACCCAGTACTTC. Amino acids: CASSLRQSQTQYF. Full variable domain (remainder filled in from reference TRBV7-6 and TRBJ2-5): GAGVSQSPRYKVTKRGQDVALRCDPISGHVSLYWYRQALGQGPEFLTYFNYEAQQDKSGLPNDRFSAERPEGSISTLTIQRTEQRDSAMYRCASSLRQSQTQYFGPGTRLLVL.

In its sample, this clonotype was seen many times. This chain's CDR3 is CASSSGLAGGRTDTQYF. For the CDR3, the DNA is TGTGCCAGCAGCTCGGGACTAGCGGGGGGGCGGACAGATACGCAGTATTTT. V gene TRBV7-8 combines with J gene TRBJ2-3, with 16 bases that match TRBD2. This CDR3 is 17 amino acids long. Germline-derived CDR1 and CDR2 are SGHVS and FQNEAQ. The ends lost 4 bases at V and 3 bases at J; junction bases unmatched: 4.

This clonotype has ten or more counts. V is TRBV10-2 and J is TRBJ2-3; 7 bases match TRBD2. Looked up from germline, CDR1 is WSHSY and CDR2 is SAAADI. V lost 10 bases and J lost 3; bases outside the gene matches: 10. The length of the CDR3 is 14 residues. CDR3 region: CATQAGKVTDTQYF. CDR3 sequence (DNA): TGCGCCACCCAAGCGGGGAAGGTAACAGATACGCAGTATTTT.

By proportion, this clonotype is medium-sized. The chain recombines TRBV6-6 with TRBJ2-1, with 7 nucleotides matching TRBD2. V gave up 0 bases and J gave up 6 bases; unmatched junction bases: 8. This CDR3 is 16 amino acids long. The germline V gene has CDR1 MNHNY and CDR2 SVGAGI (reference sequence). The CDR3 loop is CASSYSSAGVGNEQFF. CDR3 DNA: TGTGCCAGCAGTTACTCTTCCGCGGGAGTAGGCAATGAGCAGTTCTTC.

This clonotype showed up just a few times. V and J are TRBV7-2 and TRBJ2-1; tentative D call: TRBD1 (5 bases). CDR1 is SGHTA and CDR2 is FQGNSA in the germline V gene. V shed 1 base and J shed 13 bases, with 23 bases lying between them. The CDR3 is 16 amino acids. The DNA of the CDR3 is TGTGCCAGCAGCTTAGTTTTAGACAGAGGACAAGAGACCCAGTTCTTC. It codes for CASSLVLDRGQETQFF.

The V call is TRBV5-1, the J call TRBJ2-1, with D possibly called TRBD1 or TRBD2 (5 bases each). V shed 2 bases and J shed 3 bases, with 12 bases lying between them. Germline V gene data show CDR1 as SGHRS and CDR2 as YFSETQ. This CDR3 contains 15 residues. The CDR3 region has the DNA TGCGCCAGCAGCTTAGATCCGGGACGCTACAATGAGCAGTTCTTC. Amino acids: CASSLDPGRYNEQFF.

Many counts were recorded for this clonotype. Given a much more abundant clone one base away, this may be a read error. The rearrangement uses TRBV12-5 and TRBJ2-1, with D unresolved. The CDR3 has 13 amino acids. The V end lost 6 bases, the J end lost 10 bases, and 16 bases lay between the germline ends. From germline, CDR1 is LGHNT and CDR2 FRNRAP. The CDR3 DNA follows: TGTGCTAGTGGACTGACAAGCTACTACGAGCAGTTCTTC. Encoded protein: CASGLTSYYEQFF.

This clonotype occurred a few times. The V and J genes are TRBV6-1 and TRBJ1-3, with unresolved D. The CDR3 loop spans 14 amino acids. Germline-derived CDR1 and CDR2 are MNHNS and SASEGT. V gave up 5 bases and J gave up 2 bases, with 10 bases separating them. The CDR3 region is CASSKTFPGNTIYF. The CDR3 DNA reads as TGTGCCAGCAGTAAGACGTTCCCTGGAAACACCATATATTTT.

This clonotype is medium-sized. The gene calls are TRBV27 and TRBJ2-3; TRBD1 is a possible D gene (6 bases). Deletions cut 2 bases from V and 0 bases from J, with 15 bases between. Germline V gives CDR1 MNHEY, CDR2 SMNVEV (reference sequence). CDR3 length equals 17 residues. CDR3 bases: TGTGCCAGCAGTTTAGCCAAAACCAGGGGAAGCACAGATACGCAGTATTTT. This translates into CASSLAKTRGSTDTQYF.

The chain carries TRBV7-2 and TRBJ2-3, with D tentatively TRBD2 (6 bases). The CDR3 has 16 residues. The germline V and J ends were trimmed by 0 bases and 4 bases, with 14 bases remaining between them. Germline V gene lookup returns CDR1 SGHTA and CDR2 FQGNSA. Here the CDR3 DNA reads TGTGCCAGCAGCTTAGCGCCATGGAGGAGGGCAGATACGCAGTATTTT. It codes for CASSLAPWRRADTQYF.

In this sample, this clonotype turned up a few times. The chain combines TRBV7-6 with TRBJ2-5; D unclear. Germline CDR1 is SGHVS and CDR2 is FNYEAQ. V dropped 3 bases and J dropped 4 bases, with 9 bases sitting between them. The CDR3 has 13 amino acids. Here the CDR3 DNA reads TGTGCCAGCAGCTTTAACCTGCGAGAGACCCAGTACTTC. It specifies CASSFNLRETQYF. Full variable domain (rest looked up from reference TRBV7-6 and TRBJ2-5): GAGVSQSPRYKVTKRGQDVALRCDPISGHVSLYWYRQALGQGPEFLTYFNYEAQQDKSGLPNDRFSAERPEGSISTLTIQRTEQRDSAMYRCASSFNLRETQYFGPGTRLLVL.

This clonotype was detected a few times. V gene TRBV27 combines with J gene TRBJ2-1; 7 bases align to TRBD1. The germline V gene has CDR1 MNHEY and CDR2 SMNVEV (reference sequence). The V segment lost 4 bases and the J segment 0 bases; nucleotides outside the gene matches: 6. This CDR3 contains 16 residues. As DNA, the CDR3 is TGTGCCAGCAGTTCCAGGGGGAGAACCTCCTACAATGAGCAGTTCTTC. This encodes CASSSRGRTSYNEQFF.

This clonotype was observed a few times. The chain carries TRBV6-1 and TRBJ2-5; 7 nucleotides agree with TRBD2. After removal of 4 bases from V and 5 bases from J, the junction contained 7 bases not matched to a gene. This CDR3 has 14 amino acids. From germline, CDR1 is MNHNS and CDR2 SASEGT. CDR3 residues: CASSGGLVRETQYF. The DNA for the CDR3 is TGTGCCAGCAGTGGAGGACTAGTCAGGGAGACCCAGTACTTC.

This clonotype was seen repeatedly, ten times or more. The chain combines TRBV6-6 with TRBJ2-2; D uncertain. The CDR3 has 14 residues. The V gene lost 0 bases and the J gene lost 6 bases, with 8 bases spanning the gap. Looked up from germline, CDR1 is MNHNY and CDR2 is SVGAGI (reference sequence). The CDR3 loop reads CASSYSGNAGELFF. The CDR3 DNA reads TGTGCCAGCAGTTACTCGGGGAATGCCGGGGAGCTGTTTTTT.

By frequency in the sample, this clonotype is medium-sized. This sequence joins TRBV12-3 or TRBV12-4 and TRBJ1-2, with a possible D match to TRBD1 (5 bases). Trimming removed 7 bases from V and 4 bases from J, with 13 bases in between. This CDR3 contains 13 residues. This CDR3 is CASTEDSRYGYTF. The CDR3 DNA is TGTGCCAGCACCGAAGACAGTCGCTATGGCTACACCTTC.

At least ten counts were recorded for this clonotype. This chain joins TRBV7-4 and TRBJ2-1; 15 positions agree with TRBD2. CDR1 and CDR2 (germline): SGHVT, SQSDAQ. The CDR3 length is 16 residues. The ends lost 5 bases at V and 5 bases at J; junction bases unmatched: 4. CDR3 loop: CASSPGTSGRNNEQFF. The CDR3 DNA reads as TGTGCCAGCAGCCCTGGGACTAGCGGGAGGAACAATGAGCAGTTCTTC.

The CDR3 reads CAISEGAGELFF. Here the CDR3 DNA reads TGTGCCATCAGTGAGGGGGCCGGGGAGCTGTTTTTT. The chain carries TRBV10-3 and TRBJ2-2; no reliable D call. CDR3 length equals 12 residues. The germline V gene has CDR1 ENHRY and CDR2 SYGVKD. V lost 2 bases, J lost 6 bases, and 4 bases lay in between.

The gene calls are TRBV11-3 and TRBJ2-1, with D tentatively TRBD1 or TRBD2 (5 bases each). V was trimmed by 5 bases and J by 10 bases, leaving 27 bases between them. Germline V gives CDR1 SGHNT, CDR2 YENEEA. CDR3 length: 17 residues. The CDR3 spells CASSTRDGHANSYEQFF. For the CDR3, the DNA is TGTGCCAGCAGCACCCGGGACGGACACGCGAACTCCTACGAGCAGTTCTTC.

This clonotype was seen many times. This chain uses TRBV5-1 with TRBJ2-3; D remains ambiguous. The CDR3 has 15 amino acids. The ends were cut back, 0 bases at V and 3 bases at J, with 11 bases in the middle. Germline V gives CDR1 SGHRS, CDR2 YFSETQ. This CDR3 is CASSLEGLRTDTQYF. The CDR3, as DNA: TGCGCCAGCAGCTTGGAAGGGTTAAGAACAGATACGCAGTATTTT.

This clonotype is medium-sized in the sample. This chain links TRBV28 with TRBJ2-3; no clear D. Germline V gives CDR1 MDHEN, CDR2 SYDVKM. The CDR3 runs to 13 residues. Trimming pared 5 bases from V and 7 bases from J, leaving 13 bases between. The CDR3 coding sequence is TGTGCCAGCAGTCCCCCCGTGCGGAATACGCAGTATTTT. As protein: CASSPPVRNTQYF. Combining the CDR3 with reference TRBV28 and TRBJ2-3 gives the whole variable domain DVKVTQSSRYLVKRTGEKVFLECVQDMDHENMFWYRQDPGLGLRLIYFSYDVKMKEKGDIPEGYSVSREKKERFSLILESASTNQTSMYLCASSPPVRNTQYFGPGTRLTVL.